The clone carrying this T cell receptor beta chain was counted between two and nine times. This CDR3 has 16 amino acids. Per germline, CDR1 LNHDA and CDR2 SQIVND (reference sequence). V was pared by 3 bases and J by 3 bases, with 15 bases between. Per the study methods: Reference gene primer amplification yielded estimated nucleated cell counts. Using immunoSEQ multiplex PCR, the repertoire was profiled, and TCRdb retains in-frame clones only, with some absent. That table is the source of V, J and clone size, and D and trimming were worked out from the DNA. This sample carries about 190,000 clones, roughly 90% of them seen once, and the ten largest clones take about 6.8%. This entry belongs to a study of blood T cell repertoires in COVID-19. Overall study context: The origin of the acute and convalescent COVID-19 samples was the United States, Italy and Spain. T cells, B-cell-depleted T cells, or PBMCs supplied cDNA or gDNA.

The sequenced sample was peripheral blood. The V and J genes are TRBV19 and TRBJ1-5; D unresolved. This TCR came from a woman aged 40 to 55 who had recovered from COVID-19. For the CDR3, the DNA is TGTGCCAGTAGTATTTTTGCGGAGTCTGTCAATCAGCCCCAGCATTTT. Its translation is CASSIFAESVNQPQHF.